A selection of T cell receptor beta chains follows, all from one sample in a study of blood T cell repertoires in COVID-19. The assay was immunoSEQ multiplex PCR, and TCRdb's table has in-frame clones only and misses some. The sample lists a few hundred thousand clones; around 91% were seen once. The sequenced sample consisted of PBMCs or T cells enriched from blood (not recorded which). The receptors were sampled from a woman in her 40s who had recovered from COVID-19. The CDR3 runs from the conserved cysteine through the conserved F or W. D genes are given only for firm matches. Clone size is stated in some rows and not others, as once, few, many or a class when expanded.

D gene: NA
clone size: NA
J gene: TRBJ2-2
V gene: TRBV7-2
CDR3 DNA: TGTGCCAGCAGCTTAGCGCAGGCGGGTAGCGCGAACACCGGGGAGCTGTTTTTT
CDR3 protein: CASSLAQAGSANTGELFF

D gene: NA
clone size: NA
J gene: TRBJ2-7
V gene: TRBV11-3
CDR3 DNA: TGTGCCAGCAGCTCTAGCCCAGAGCCTCTCTACGAGCAGTACTTC
CDR3 protein: CASSSSPEPLYEQYF

D gene: TRBD2
clone size: once
J gene: TRBJ2-7
V gene: TRBV24-1
CDR3 DNA: TGTGCCACCAGTGATCCTAGCGGGAACTACGAGCAGTACTTC
CDR3 protein: CATSDPSGNYEQYF

D gene: NA
clone size: NA
J gene: TRBJ2-3
V gene: TRBV4-3
CDR3 DNA: TGCGCCAGCAGCTTTCGATTAGGGGGGGGAACAGATACGCAGTATTTT
CDR3 protein: CASSFRLGGGTDTQYF

D gene: NA
clone size: NA
J gene: TRBJ2-3
V gene: TRBV5-1
CDR3 DNA: TGCGCCAGCAGCTTCCCCGGGGCAGATACGCAGTATTTT
CDR3 protein: CASSFPGADTQYF

D gene: TRBD2
clone size: once
J gene: TRBJ2-7
V gene: TRBV7-2
CDR3 DNA: TGTGCCAGCAGCTACCAGCGGGGGGCTGAGCAGTACTTC
CDR3 protein: CASSYQRGAEQYF

D gene: NA
clone size: NA
J gene: TRBJ1-5
V gene: TRBV28
CDR3 DNA: TGTGCCAGCACCTATGGGGGGGGCTATAGCAATCAGCCCCAGCATTTT
CDR3 protein: CASTYGGGYSNQPQHF

D gene: NA
clone size: NA
J gene: TRBJ1-5
V gene: TRBV21-1
CDR3 DNA: TGTGCCAGCAGCCACCTGAGGGGGTGGAATCCACTGTGTAGCAATCAGCCCCAGCATTTT
CDR3 protein: CASSHLRGWNPLCSNQPQHF

D gene: NA
clone size: NA
J gene: TRBJ2-7
V gene: TRBV19
CDR3 DNA: TGTGCCAGTAGTTCCCCGGGAGTAAATGGCTACGAGCAGTACTTC
CDR3 protein: CASSSPGVNGYEQYF

D gene: TRBD1
clone size: NA
J gene: TRBJ1-1
V gene: TRBV6-9
CDR3 DNA: TGTGCCGGCCAGGGGGGACACACTGAAGCTTTCTTT
CDR3 protein: CAGQGGHTEAFF

D gene: NA
clone size: NA
J gene: TRBJ2-7
V gene: TRBV7-2
CDR3 DNA: TGTGCCAGCAGCTCCCCGGTCGAGCAGTACTTC
CDR3 protein: CASSSPVEQYF

D gene: NA
clone size: once
J gene: TRBJ1-1
V gene: TRBV19
CDR3 DNA: TGTGCCAGTAGCCCAATTAGGGGGGGCACTGAAGCTTTCTTT
CDR3 protein: CASSPIRGGTEAFF

D gene: NA
clone size: NA
J gene: TRBJ1-5
V gene: TRBV28
CDR3 DNA: TGTGCCAGCAGCCCCAGGGATCAGCCCCAGCATTTT
CDR3 protein: CASSPRDQPQHF

D gene: NA
clone size: NA
J gene: TRBJ2-2
V gene: TRBV19
CDR3 DNA: TGTGCCAGTATTCCCAGGGCACGTACCGGGGAGCTGTTTTTT
CDR3 protein: CASIPRARTGELFF

D gene: TRBD1
clone size: NA
J gene: TRBJ1-2
V gene: TRBV9
CDR3 DNA: TGTGCCAGCAGCTTCGGACAGGGGAATGGCTACACCTTC
CDR3 protein: CASSFGQGNGYTF

D gene: NA
clone size: NA
J gene: TRBJ2-7
V gene: TRBV19
CDR3 DNA: TGTGCCAGTAGTACCCCGGGACTAGACAGGGACGAGCAGTACTTC
CDR3 protein: CASSTPGLDRDEQYF

D gene: NA
clone size: NA
J gene: TRBJ1-2
V gene: TRBV23-1
CDR3 DNA: TGCGCCAGCATCCCAAGCTCGGTTGGCTACACCTTC
CDR3 protein: CASIPSSVGYTF

D gene: TRBD2
clone size: once
J gene: TRBJ2-1
V gene: TRBV9
CDR3 DNA: TGTGCCAGCAGCGTGGACACTAGCGGGGTTTACAATGAGCAGTTCTTC
CDR3 protein: CASSVDTSGVYNEQFF

D gene: TRBD1
clone size: NA
J gene: TRBJ1-5
V gene: TRBV28
CDR3 DNA: TGTGCCAGCAGTTTATACCAAGGGGGCCTGTATAGCAATCAGCCCCAGCATTTT
CDR3 protein: CASSLYQGGLYSNQPQHF

D gene: NA
clone size: NA
J gene: TRBJ1-2
V gene: TRBV28
CDR3 DNA: TGTGCCAGCAGTTTCAAGGGCATTAAGGGGGGCTACACCTTC
CDR3 protein: CASSFKGIKGGYTF

D gene: TRBD1
clone size: NA
J gene: TRBJ2-2
V gene: TRBV7-2
CDR3 DNA: TGTGCCAGCAGCTTAGTCCCCGACAGGGGGCGGGAGCTGTTTTTT
CDR3 protein: CASSLVPDRGRELFF

D gene: TRBD2
clone size: NA
J gene: TRBJ2-1
V gene: TRBV11-2
CDR3 DNA: TGTGCCAGCAGCTTAGTTCCCGGGGGGGAATCATACAATGAGCAGTTCTTC
CDR3 protein: CASSLVPGGESYNEQFF

D gene: TRBD1
clone size: NA
J gene: TRBJ2-1
V gene: TRBV19
CDR3 DNA: TGTGCCAGTAATACCGGGACAGGGACGACTTACAATGAGCAGTTCTTC
CDR3 protein: CASNTGTGTTYNEQFF

D gene: TRBD1
clone size: NA
J gene: TRBJ1-1
V gene: TRBV10-3
CDR3 DNA: TGTGCCATCAGTGAGTCGGGTAAACAGGGGAAAACTTTCTTT
CDR3 protein: CAISESGKQGKTFF

D gene: NA
clone size: NA
J gene: TRBJ2-7
V gene: TRBV27
CDR3 DNA: TGTGCCAGCAGTTTATATAGCGGAGGCTACTACGAGCAGTACTTC
CDR3 protein: CASSLYSGGYYEQYF

D gene: TRBD1
clone size: NA
J gene: TRBJ1-1
V gene: TRBV19
CDR3 DNA: TGTGCCAGTAGAGGGACAGGGATGAACACTGAAGCTTTCTTT
CDR3 protein: CASRGTGMNTEAFF

D gene: NA
clone size: NA
J gene: TRBJ1-2
V gene: TRBV29-1
CDR3 DNA: TGCAGCGTTGCCTACAGTTATGGCTACACCTTC
CDR3 protein: CSVAYSYGYTF

D gene: TRBD1
clone size: NA
J gene: TRBJ1-1
V gene: TRBV5-1
CDR3 DNA: TGCGCCAGCAGCAGACAGGGCTTGAACACTGAAGCTTTCTTT
CDR3 protein: CASSRQGLNTEAFF

D gene: TRBD1
clone size: NA
J gene: TRBJ1-2
V gene: TRBV5-1
CDR3 DNA: TGCGCCAGCTCCTCTTCCCCGCCCAGGGACAGGATTAACTATGGCTACACCTTC
CDR3 protein: CASSSSPPRDRINYGYTF

D gene: NA
clone size: once
J gene: TRBJ2-1
V gene: TRBV19
CDR3 DNA: TGTGCCAGTAGTACGACAGGAGCCAATGAGCAGTTCTTC
CDR3 protein: CASSTTGANEQFF

D gene: TRBD1
clone size: NA
J gene: TRBJ1-2
V gene: TRBV14
CDR3 DNA: TGTGCCAGCAGCCACGGGACAGGGGTTGGCTACACCTTC
CDR3 protein: CASSHGTGVGYTF

D gene: NA
clone size: NA
J gene: TRBJ1-5
V gene: TRBV6-2/TRBV6-3
CDR3 DNA: TGTGCCAGCAGTCACAGCGGTACGAGCAATCAGCCCCAGCATTTT
CDR3 protein: CASSHSGTSNQPQHF

D gene: TRBD1
clone size: NA
J gene: TRBJ1-6
V gene: TRBV3-1/TRBV3-2
CDR3 DNA: TGTGCCAGCAGCTTCCAGGGGGATGGATCACCCCTCCACTTT
CDR3 protein: CASSFQGDGSPLHF